This paragraph reports one TCR beta chain. Its antigen is as yet unknown. These data originate in a study of CD8 T cells in Susac syndrome. Study-wide results and caveats: CD4+ T cell repertoires in Susac syndrome exhibited no evidence of clonal expansion.

Germline-derived CDR1 and CDR2 are LGHDT and YNNKEL (reference sequence). V was clipped by 1 base and J by 3 bases, with 4 bases between them. CDR3 length equals 14 residues. An input of about 0.5 to 1 ug of RNA was subjected to reverse transcription using random hexamers. With immunoSEQ multiplex PCR, TCR beta CDR3 was amplified across 54 Vbeta and 13 Jbeta. TCRdb re-called the immunoSEQ multiplex PCR reads through MiXCR, storing one row per CDR3 protein. The sample yields approximately 150,000 distinct CDR3 sequences, approximately 96% seen once. Material: CD4+ T cells from PBMCs. The rearrangement uses TRBV3-1 and TRBJ2-6; no definite D call. This receptor was taken from a human donor with Susac syndrome. The CDR3 region has the DNA TGTGCCAGCAGCCAAGGGGTTGGGGCCAACGTCCTGACTTTC. Protein sequence: CASSQGVGANVLTF.